These T cell receptor beta chains were read from a single sample in a study of patients and donors after allogeneic stem cell transplantation. Via MiXCR, TCRdb re-called the RT-PCR reads, giving one row per CDR3 protein. The sample consists of 920,000 or so distinct CDR3 sequences, around 17% of them appearing once. Sequencing used blood, either unsorted or a sorted T cell fraction (not recorded which). The receptors originated from a human donor who was either an allogeneic HSCT recipient or a stem cell or donor lymphocyte infusion donor (not recorded which). It is not recorded whose cells these are; they may come from a transplant donor. Both conserved end residues are part of each CDR3. The D gene is left open where the match is weak. Rows may omit the clone size; those that give it use once, few, many or a size class.

V gene	D gene	J gene	clone size	CDR3 protein	CDR3 DNA
TRBV7-7	TRBD1	TRBJ2-5	few	CASSRTGWDETQYF	TGTGCTAGCAGCCGGACAGGGTGGGACGAGACCCAGTACTTC
TRBV2	.	TRBJ1-5	few	CASREGPNQPQHF	TGTGCCAGCAGAGAGGGGCCCAATCAGCCCCAGCATTTT
TRBV4-1	TRBD1	TRBJ2-1	few	CASSQVDRDGNEQFF	TGCGCCAGCAGCCAAGTGGACAGGGATGGTAATGAGCAGTTCTTC
TRBV20-1	.	TRBJ1-3	.	CSARKGVSGNTIYF	TGCAGTGCTAGAAAAGGAGTCTCTGGAAACACCATATATTTT
TRBV7-9	TRBD1	TRBJ2-7	.	CASSTSGGQGGHEQYF	TGTGCCAGCAGCACCTCCGGGGGACAGGGGGGTCACGAGCAGTACTTC
TRBV7-6	.	TRBJ1-1	.	CASSCLFPGPAFF	TGTGCCAGCAGCTGCCTTTTTCCGGGGCCAGCTTTCTTT
TRBV3-1	.	TRBJ1-1	.	CASSIRHGNTEAFF	TGTGCCAGCAGCATACGGCACGGGAACACTGAAGCTTTCTTT
TRBV4-3	.	TRBJ1-1	.	CASSQFGQKNTEAFF	TGCGCCAGCAGCCAATTCGGACAAAAGAACACTGAAGCTTTCTTT
TRBV7-8	.	TRBJ2-7	few	CASSTRPWEEQYF	TGTGCCAGCAGCACCCGCCCTTGGGAAGAGCAGTACTTC
TRBV4-3	.	TRBJ1-4	few	CASSQQAGSEKLFF	TGCGCCAGCAGCCAACAAGCAGGAAGCGAAAAACTGTTTTTT
TRBV20-1	.	TRBJ1-3	.	CSASDYRSSGNTIYF	TGCAGTGCTAGTGACTACAGGTCCTCTGGAAACACCATATATTTT
TRBV12-3/TRBV12-4	.	TRBJ2-2	.	CASGGGELFF	TGTGCCAGCGGGGGCGGGGAGCTGTTTTTT
TRBV6-5	.	TRBJ2-5	few	CASSYYVGGRETQYF	TGTGCCAGCAGTTACTATGTTGGTGGAAGGGAGACCCAGTACTTC
TRBV20-1	TRBD2	TRBJ2-3	.	CSASGVAGATDTQYF	TGCAGTGCCAGCGGGGTAGCGGGAGCCACAGATACGCAGTATTTT
TRBV20-1	TRBD2	TRBJ2-1	many	CSARDLDSGGAREQFF	TGCAGTGCTAGAGATCTGGATAGCGGGGGGGCTAGAGAGCAGTTCTTC
TRBV5-1	.	TRBJ2-2	.	CASKEGPVAVNTGELFF	TGCGCCAGCAAGGAGGGGCCGGTAGCGGTTAACACCGGGGAGCTGTTTTTT
TRBV29-1	TRBD1	TRBJ1-6	many	CSVRQGYNSPLHF	TGCAGCGTCAGACAGGGCTATAATTCACCCCTCCACTTT
TRBV7-9	.	TRBJ2-6	few	CASSLHPWGTGANVLTF	TGTGCCAGCAGCTTACACCCCTGGGGAACTGGGGCCAACGTCCTGACTTTC
TRBV20-1	.	TRBJ2-1	few	CSARERSGVSYNEQFF	TGCAGTGCTAGAGAGAGATCGGGAGTCTCCTACAATGAGCAGTTCTTC
TRBV5-1	.	TRBJ1-1	many	CASSAGVNTEAFF	TGCGCCAGCTCCGCGGGGGTGAACACTGAAGCTTTCTTT
TRBV12-3/TRBV12-4	TRBD1	TRBJ2-5	.	CASSPRQGETQYF	TGTGCCAGCAGTCCTCGACAGGGTGAGACCCAGTACTTC
TRBV20-1	.	TRBJ2-7	.	CSAGDPQGSYEQYF	TGCAGTGCCGGAGACCCACAGGGTTCCTACGAGCAGTACTTC
TRBV10-3	TRBD2	TRBJ2-2	.	CAITDPSGTGELFF	TGTGCCATCACGGACCCTAGCGGCACCGGGGAGCTGTTTTTT
TRBV7-9	TRBD2	TRBJ2-7	.	CASSSRTSGIYEQYF	TGTGCCAGCAGCTCACGGACTAGCGGGATATACGAGCAGTACTTC
TRBV5-6	.	TRBJ2-5	.	CASTMVFEETQYF	TGTGCCAGCACCATGGTATTCGAAGAGACCCAGTACTTC
TRBV6-5	.	TRBJ2-6	.	CASSYRLTGANVLTF	TGTGCCAGCAGTTACCGATTGACTGGGGCCAACGTCCTGACTTTC
TRBV6-2/TRBV6-3	.	TRBJ2-1	.	CASSFSQGNEQFF	TGTGCCAGCAGTTTCTCCCAGGGAAATGAGCAGTTCTTC
TRBV6-1	.	TRBJ2-7	few	CATKRTEYYEQYF	TGTGCCACAAAGAGGACGGAATACTACGAGCAGTACTTC
TRBV29-1	TRBD1	TRBJ1-1	.	CSVVTGVGTEAFF	TGCAGCGTCGTCACAGGGGTTGGCACTGAAGCTTTCTTT
TRBV3-1	.	TRBJ2-3	.	CASSPYSDGTRGYF	TGTGCCAGCAGCCCTTACTCAGACGGTACCCGTGGATATTTT
TRBV18	.	TRBJ1-1	few	CASSPVGGLNTEAFF	TGTGCCAGCTCACCGGTCGGGGGGCTGAACACTGAAGCTTTCTTT
TRBV11-1	TRBD1	TRBJ1-2	few	CASSDLTGSNYGYTF	TGTGCCAGCAGCGACCTGACAGGGAGTAACTATGGCTACACCTTC
TRBV20-1	.	TRBJ1-1	.	CSAIRGARDTEAFF	TGCAGTGCTATCCGGGGGGCGCGGGACACTGAAGCTTTCTTT
TRBV12-3/TRBV12-4	.	TRBJ2-1	many	CASSSGTLTLLSYNEQFF	TGTGCCAGCTCTTCCGGGACACTAACCCTCCTCTCCTACAATGAGCAGTTCTTC
TRBV20-1	.	TRBJ2-4	.	CSTIPVHANIQYF	TGCAGTACGATACCGGTTCATGCAAACATTCAGTACTTC
TRBV10-3	TRBD1	TRBJ2-3	few	CAMGQGDADTQYF	TGTGCGATGGGACAGGGTGACGCAGATACGCAGTATTTT
TRBV7-2	.	TRBJ2-1	few	CASSLRGPSGHEQFF	TGTGCCAGCAGCTTACGCGGTCCCAGTGGCCATGAGCAGTTCTTC
TRBV3-1	TRBD1	TRBJ2-5	few	CASSERGQVQYF	TGTGCCAGCAGCGAAAGGGGACAGGTCCAGTACTTC
TRBV12-3/TRBV12-4	.	TRBJ1-3	few	CASSLQPGDTIYF	TGTGCCAGCAGTTTACAGCCGGGAGACACCATATATTTT
TRBV15	.	TRBJ2-3	few	CATSSQASEDTQYF	TGTGCCACCAGCAGTCAGGCCTCGGAGGATACGCAGTATTTT
TRBV15	.	TRBJ1-5	.	CATSISSLRSANQPQHF	TGTGCCACCAGCATCTCCTCTCTTAGATCCGCCAATCAGCCCCAGCATTTT
TRBV6-1	.	TRBJ1-2	.	CAVGPGTAIIYGYTF	TGTGCCGTAGGGCCCGGGACCGCAATTATCTATGGCTACACCTTC
TRBV25-1	.	TRBJ2-7	many	CASSERGEQYF	TGTGCCAGCAGTGAACGGGGCGAGCAGTACTTC
TRBV7-9	TRBD1	TRBJ2-1	.	CASSLMTGGANEQFF	TGTGCCAGCAGCTTAATGACAGGGGGTGCGAATGAGCAGTTCTTC
TRBV4-3	TRBD2	TRBJ2-1	many	CASSPGTSGGAYNEQFF	TGCGCCAGCAGCCCAGGGACTAGCGGGGGGGCTTACAATGAGCAGTTCTTC
TRBV20-1	TRBD2	TRBJ2-1	.	CSAREGTSGRALNEQFF	TGCAGTGCTAGAGAGGGGACTAGCGGGAGGGCCCTCAATGAGCAGTTCTTC
TRBV12-3/TRBV12-4	TRBD1	TRBJ1-5	.	CASSLRDRGHQPQHF	TGTGCCAGCAGTTTAAGGGACAGGGGACATCAGCCCCAGCATTTT
TRBV15	.	TRBJ1-3	.	CATSRDLGISGNTIYF	TGTGCCACCAGCAGAGATCTGGGAATCTCTGGAAACACCATATATTTT
TRBV5-6	.	TRBJ2-5	.	CASSAPGLTETQYF	TGTGCCAGCAGCGCGCCGGGACTCACGGAGACCCAGTACTTC
TRBV4-1	.	TRBJ2-7	.	CASSPKTVVEQYF	TGCGCCAGCAGCCCCAAGACCGTGGTCGAGCAGTACTTC
TRBV5-5	.	TRBJ1-1	.	CASSLVADRTEAFF	TGTGCCAGCAGCTTGGTGGCTGATAGGACTGAAGCTTTCTTT
TRBV14	.	TRBJ2-2	many	CASSRGLRLNTGELFF	TGTGCCAGCAGTCGCGGACTCCGCCTTAACACCGGGGAGCTGTTTTTT
TRBV12-3/TRBV12-4	.	TRBJ1-1	many	CASSLAGGRVGAFF	TGTGCCAGCAGTTTAGCGGGGGGCAGGGTGGGAGCTTTCTTT
TRBV2	.	TRBJ2-1	once	CASRRLDYEQFF	TGTGCCAGCAGGCGACTAGACTATGAGCAGTTCTTC
TRBV12-3/TRBV12-4	TRBD1	TRBJ2-6	.	CASSPDRPISGANVLTF	TGTGCCAGCAGCCCGGACAGGCCGATCTCTGGGGCCAACGTCCTGACTTTC
TRBV4-2	TRBD2	TRBJ2-1	.	CASSQEGLDSYNEQFF	TGTGCCAGCAGCCAAGAGGGACTAGACTCCTACAATGAGCAGTTCTTC
TRBV12-3/TRBV12-4	TRBD1	TRBJ2-1	many	CASSFTSGTEDNEQFF	TGTGCCAGCAGTTTCACGTCCGGGACAGAGGACAATGAGCAGTTCTTC
TRBV5-1	TRBD2	TRBJ2-1	.	CASSLVLAAVDEQFF	TGCGCCAGCAGCTTGGTACTAGCGGCAGTAGATGAGCAGTTCTTC
TRBV4-1	.	TRBJ1-2	.	CASSQDRFQALDPYGYTF	TGCGCCAGCAGCCAAGATCGGTTCCAGGCCTTGGACCCTTATGGCTACACCTTC
TRBV9	TRBD2	TRBJ2-1	few	CASSVEGTRNEQFF	TGTGCCAGCAGCGTAGAGGGGACTAGAAATGAGCAGTTCTTC